A single sample gave rise to the 25 T cell receptor beta chains below, sequenced in a study of identifying expanded T cells in peripheral blood. TCRdb keeps only in-frame clones here, not all; method: immunoSEQ multiplex PCR. The sample lists nearly 60,000 clones; 89% were seen once. The specimen sequenced was blood. The receptors derive from a person aged 18 to 69 in good health.

In nucleotides, the CDR3 is TGTGCCTGGAGTGTAAGGGCGCTAGCGGAGACCCAGTACTTC. Residues: CAWSVRALAETQYF. The chain joins TRBV30 to TRBJ2-5; D possibly corresponds to TRBD2 (6 bases). The germline V gene has CDR1 GTSNPN and CDR2 SVGIG (reference sequence). The V end was cut by 0 bases, the J end by 5 bases, with 13 bases between. The CDR3 has 14 residues.

This chain links TRBV29-1 with TRBJ2-6; D is unclear. Per germline, CDR1 SQVTM and CDR2 ANQGSEA. The CDR3 spans 13 residues. Trimming removed 4 bases at V and 0 bases at J, with 4 bases between. The CDR3 region is CSVGDSGANVLTF. The CDR3, as DNA: TGCAGCGTTGGGGACTCTGGGGCCAACGTCCTGACTTTC.

CDR3 sequence reads: CASSPEGAYGYTF. CDR3 bases: TGTGCCAGCTCACCAGAGGGCGCCTATGGCTACACCTTC. The chain couples TRBV18 to TRBJ1-2; no reliable D call. Germline V gives CDR1 KGHSH, CDR2 LQKENI. V was shortened by 2 bases and J by 4 bases, with 8 bases between the two germline ends. CDR3 length: 13 residues.

This sequence joins TRBV7-2 and TRBJ2-7; 16 bases fit TRBD2. V was clipped by 3 bases and J by 2 bases; unmatched bases: 7. CDR1 SGHTA and CDR2 FQGNSA come from the germline V gene. The CDR3 is 18 amino acids. The CDR3 loop reads CASSFEGLAGGPTYEQYF. The CDR3 DNA sequence: TGTGCCAGCAGCTTCGAGGGACTAGCGGGAGGGCCTACCTACGAGCAGTACTTC. The full variable domain, its missing parts supplied by reference TRBV7-2 and TRBJ2-7, is GAGVSQSPSNKVTEKGKDVELRCDPISGHTALYWYRQSLGQGLEFLIYFQGNSAPDKSGLPSDRFSAERTGGSVSTLTIQRTQQEDSAVYLCASSFEGLAGGPTYEQYFGPGTRLTVT.

This clone was seen a few times. The chain uses TRBV28 and TRBJ2-3; no clear D gene. The germline CDR1 and CDR2 sequences are MDHEN and SYDVKM. The CDR3 runs 12 residues. With 5 bases removed from V and 3 bases from J, the gap between germline ends came to 6 bases. The CDR3 sequence is CASSPTTDTQYF. DNA of the CDR3: TGTGCCAGCAGTCCTACTACAGATACGCAGTATTTT.

The J gene is TRBJ1-1, the V gene TRBV7-2, with a possible D match to TRBD1 (6 bases). The V gene lost 1 base and the J gene lost 7 bases, with 16 bases spanning the gap. Germline CDR1 and CDR2: SGHTA and FQGNSA. The CDR3 length is 15 residues. The CDR3 region is CASSLVVGMTGEAFF. For the CDR3, the DNA is TGTGCCAGCAGCTTAGTCGTGGGGATGACAGGTGAAGCTTTCTTT.

The chain has TRBV19 and TRBJ1-1, with D unclear. Trimming removed 6 bases at V and 2 bases at J, with 10 bases between. CDR3 length: 13 amino acids. Germline CDR1 and CDR2: LNHDA and SQIVND (reference sequence). CDR3 sequence: CASSQTVNTEAFF. In DNA, the CDR3 is TGTGCCAGTAGCCAGACGGTTAACACTGAAGCTTTCTTT.

V and J are TRBV7-9 and TRBJ2-2; 8 positions match TRBD2. Looked up from germline, CDR1 is SEHNR and CDR2 is FQNEAQ (reference sequence). The CDR3 runs to 16 residues. The junction had 3 bases not matched to a gene; V was cut back by 1 base and J by 2 bases. The CDR3 nucleotides are TGTGCCAGCAGCTTAGTAGCGGGGTCCAACACCGGGGAGCTGTTTTTT. It is translated as CASSLVAGSNTGELFF. Looking up the rest from reference TRBV7-9 and TRBJ2-2 gives the full variable domain: DTGVSQNPRHKITKRGQNVTFRCDPISEHNRLYWYRQTLGQGPEFLTYFQNEAQLEKSRLLSDRFSAERPKGSFSTLEIQRTEQGDSAMYLCASSLVAGSNTGELFFGEGSRLTVL.

V usage is TRBV7-3 and J usage is TRBJ2-1; weak D call: TRBD1 (5 bases). Germline CDR1 and CDR2: SGHTA and FQGTGA. V dropped 0 bases and J dropped 4 bases, with 16 bases sitting between them. The CDR3 spans 17 residues. CDR3 in amino acids: CASSLTDSPAMYNEQFF. As DNA, the CDR3 is TGTGCCAGCAGCTTAACCGACAGCCCTGCTATGTACAATGAGCAGTTCTTC.

The chain employs TRBV28 and TRBJ2-3; 13 bases align to TRBD2. After removal of 5 bases from V and 2 bases from J, the junction contained 4 bases not matched to a gene. The CDR3 runs to 16 residues. Germline V gene sequence: CDR1 MDHEN, CDR2 SYDVKM. CDR3 DNA: TGTGCCAGCAGTCCGGGACTAGCGGGGTACACAGATACGCAGTATTTT. Translating it yields CASSPGLAGYTDTQYF. The full variable domain, in which reference TRBV28 and TRBJ2-3 provide the parts outside the CDR3, is DVKVTQSSRYLVKRTGEKVFLECVQDMDHENMFWYRQDPGLGLRLIYFSYDVKMKEKGDIPEGYSVSREKKERFSLILESASTNQTSMYLCASSPGLAGYTDTQYFGPGTRLTVL.

The genes are TRBV2 and TRBJ2-3; D gene uncertain. The V gene lost 7 bases and the J gene lost 5 bases, with 13 bases spanning the gap. This CDR3 spans 13 amino acids. Germline CDR1 SNHLY, CDR2 FYNNEI. CDR3 region: CASKGHSQDTQYF. The DNA of the CDR3 is TGTGCCAGCAAAGGGCATTCCCAAGATACGCAGTATTTT.

The J gene is TRBJ2-2, the V gene TRBV5-4; 8 bases fit TRBD1. Looked up from germline, CDR1 is SGHNT and CDR2 is YYREEE (reference sequence). Trimming cost V 2 bases and J 0 bases; bases outside gene matches: 6. CDR3 length equals 17 residues. The CDR3 protein is CASSFPDRAPNTGELFF. The CDR3 DNA sequence: TGTGCCAGCAGCTTTCCGGACAGGGCCCCGAACACCGGGGAGCTGTTTTTT.

This clone was recorded a few times. J is TRBJ2-1 and V is TRBV10-3; D uncertain. The germline V gene encodes CDR1 ENHRY and CDR2 SYGVKD. CDR3 size: 13 residues. V was shortened by 1 base and J by 5 bases, with 6 bases between the two germline ends. DNA for the CDR3: TGTGCCATCAGTGAGTATTCCGACAATGAGCAGTTCTTC. Translation gives CAISEYSDNEQFF.

The genes are TRBV2 and TRBJ2-7; D not certain. The CDR3 length is 12 residues. V shed 6 bases and J shed 4 bases, with 10 bases lying between them. Germline V gene lookup returns CDR1 SNHLY and CDR2 FYNNEI. The CDR3 sequence: CASSQPNYEQYF. The CDR3 nucleotides read TGTGCCAGCAGCCAGCCCAATTACGAGCAGTACTTC.

The CDR3 region has the DNA TGTGCCAGCAGCTTATACGTCGGGGGGGTCGAGCAGTACTTC. This translates into CASSLYVGGVEQYF. The chain employs TRBV7-2 and TRBJ2-7; 8 bases line up with TRBD2. V lost 2 bases and J lost 6; bases outside the gene matches: 6. This CDR3 has 14 amino acids. From germline, CDR1 is SGHTA and CDR2 FQGNSA. Supplemented by reference TRBV7-2 and TRBJ2-7, the full variable domain reads GAGVSQSPSNKVTEKGKDVELRCDPISGHTALYWYRQSLGQGLEFLIYFQGNSAPDKSGLPSDRFSAERTGGSVSTLTIQRTQQEDSAVYLCASSLYVGGVEQYFGPGTRLTVT.

This sequence joins TRBV4-1 and TRBJ2-7; D tentatively fits TRBD1 or TRBD2 (6 bases each). Germline CDR1 reads MGHRA; CDR2 reads YSYEKL. The ends were cut back, 0 bases at V and 4 bases at J, with 22 bases in the middle. The CDR3 spans 18 residues. The CDR3 reads CASSQELAGTGSTYEQYF. The CDR3 DNA reads as TGCGCCAGCAGCCAAGAATTGGCGGGAACAGGGTCGACATACGAGCAGTACTTC.

The gene calls are TRBV5-1 and TRBJ2-3; 8 bases line up with TRBD2. V shed 1 base and J 0 bases; nucleotides not matched to a gene: 4. The CDR3 covers 16 residues. Germline V gene sequence: CDR1 SGHRS, CDR2 YFSETQ. CDR3 nucleotide sequence: TGCGCCAGCAGCTTGCAACCGGGAGGGAGCACAGATACGCAGTATTTT. It encodes CASSLQPGGSTDTQYF.

This chain connects TRBV6-1 to TRBJ1-4, with 10 bases aligning to TRBD1. Germline CDR1 is MNHNS and CDR2 is SASEGT. V dropped 2 bases and J dropped 0; count of bases not matched to a gene: 3. The CDR3 sequence is 17 residues long. The CDR3: CASSEQGQGTTNEKLFF. The CDR3 nucleotides are TGTGCCAGCAGTGAACAGGGACAGGGGACAACTAATGAAAAACTGTTTTTT.

This chain links TRBV5-1 with TRBJ1-2, with D unresolved. The CDR3 is made up of 13 amino acids. V lost 4 bases, J lost 4 bases, and 11 bases lay in between. Looked up from germline, CDR1 is SGHRS and CDR2 is YFSETQ. CDR3 in DNA: TGCGCCAGCAGCGCCGACAAATCCTATGGCTACACCTTC. Protein sequence: CASSADKSYGYTF.

The chain couples TRBV4-1 to TRBJ2-3, with D maybe TRBD1 (5 bases). V gave up 2 bases and J gave up 4 bases, with 13 bases separating them. This CDR3 comprises 15 residues. Germline CDR1 and CDR2: MGHRA and YSYEKL. This CDR3 reads CASSQSRVFADTQYF. The CDR3 coding sequence is TGCGCCAGCAGCCAAAGCAGGGTGTTTGCAGATACGCAGTATTTT.

The chain employs TRBV5-4 and TRBJ2-3; 9 nucleotides line up with TRBD2. V trimming: 4 bases; J trimming: 1 base; junction bases outside the gene matches: 16. Germline assignment: CDR1 SGHNT and CDR2 YYREEE (reference sequence). The CDR3 runs to 19 residues. CDR3 loop: CASSPGGRGGPSGTDTQYF. The CDR3 bases are TGTGCCAGCAGCCCCGGCGGGAGGGGGGGGCCTTCGGGCACAGATACGCAGTATTTT.

The chain is built from TRBV7-8 and TRBJ2-7, with 7 bases lining up with TRBD1. Looked up from germline, CDR1 is SGHVS and CDR2 is FQNEAQ. The V segment lost 0 bases and the J segment 2 bases; nucleotides outside the gene matches: 1. The CDR3 totals 14 residues. The CDR3 nucleotides are TGTGCCAGCAGCTTAGCGGGGACAGCCTACGAGCAGTACTTC. The encoded protein is CASSLAGTAYEQYF.

J is TRBJ2-1 and V is TRBV5-6; 7 nucleotides line up with TRBD1. The CDR3 is made up of 14 amino acids. Trimming took 2 bases from V and 9 from J; bases not matched to a gene: 8. Per germline, CDR1 SGHDT and CDR2 YYEEEE. CDR3 DNA sequence: TGTGCCAGCAGCTTCGGACAGGCGGAGCGTGAGCAGTTCTTC. Translating gives CASSFGQAEREQFF. Together with reference TRBV5-6 and TRBJ2-1, the CDR3 gives the full variable domain: DAGVTQSPTHLIKTRGQQVTLRCSPKSGHDTVSWYQQALGQGPQFIFQYYEEEERQRGNFPDRFSGHQFPNYSSELNVNALLLGDSALYLCASSFGQAEREQFFGPGTRLTVL.

The V and J genes are TRBV29-1 and TRBJ2-1; TRBD1 aligns across 10 bases. The germline gives CDR1 SQVTM, CDR2 ANQGSEA. After removal of 6 bases from V and 4 bases from J, the junction contained 9 bases not matched to a gene. This CDR3 region has 15 residues. Here the CDR3 DNA reads TGCAGCGTCAATGGGGGGACAGGGGCTTACAATGAGCAGTTCTTC. Protein sequence: CSVNGGTGAYNEQFF.

The table lists this clone with a few counts. The rearrangement uses TRBV6-5 and TRBJ2-2, with no clear D. Trimming left V 0 bases short and J 6 bases short, with 5 bases between. Germline lookup yields CDR1 MNHEY and CDR2 SVGAGI. This CDR3 is 13 amino acids long. The CDR3 DNA reads TGTGCCAGCAGTTACTCGACCGCCGGGGAGCTGTTTTTT. Amino acids: CASSYSTAGELFF.